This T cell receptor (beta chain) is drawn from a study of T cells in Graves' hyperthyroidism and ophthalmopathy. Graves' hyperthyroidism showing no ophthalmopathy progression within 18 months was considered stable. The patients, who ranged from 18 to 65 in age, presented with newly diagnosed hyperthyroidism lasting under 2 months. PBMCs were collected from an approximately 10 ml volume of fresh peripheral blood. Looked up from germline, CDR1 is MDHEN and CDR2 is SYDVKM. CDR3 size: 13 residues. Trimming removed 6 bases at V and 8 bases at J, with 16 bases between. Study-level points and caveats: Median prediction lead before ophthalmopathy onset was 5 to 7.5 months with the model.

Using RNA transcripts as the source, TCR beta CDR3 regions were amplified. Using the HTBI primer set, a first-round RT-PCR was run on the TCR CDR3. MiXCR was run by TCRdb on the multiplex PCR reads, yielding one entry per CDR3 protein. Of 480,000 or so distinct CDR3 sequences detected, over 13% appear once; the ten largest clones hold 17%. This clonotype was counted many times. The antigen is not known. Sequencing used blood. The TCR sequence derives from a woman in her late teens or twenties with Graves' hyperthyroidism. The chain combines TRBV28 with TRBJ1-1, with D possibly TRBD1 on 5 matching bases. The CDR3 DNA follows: TGTGCCAGCAGGACCGACAGCTCGGGGGAAGCTTTCTTT. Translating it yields CASRTDSSGEAFF. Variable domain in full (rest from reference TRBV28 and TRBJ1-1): DVKVTQSSRYLVKRTGEKVFLECVQDMDHENMFWYRQDPGLGLRLIYFSYDVKMKEKGDIPEGYSVSREKKERFSLILESASTNQTSMYLCASRTDSSGEAFFGQGTRLTVV.